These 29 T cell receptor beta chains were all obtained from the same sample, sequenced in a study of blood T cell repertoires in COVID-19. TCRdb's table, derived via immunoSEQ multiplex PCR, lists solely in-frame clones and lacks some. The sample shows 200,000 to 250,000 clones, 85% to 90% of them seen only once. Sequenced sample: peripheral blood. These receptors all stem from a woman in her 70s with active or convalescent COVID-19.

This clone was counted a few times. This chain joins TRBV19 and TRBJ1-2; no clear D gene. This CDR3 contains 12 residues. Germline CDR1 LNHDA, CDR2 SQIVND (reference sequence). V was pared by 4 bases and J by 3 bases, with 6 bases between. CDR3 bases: TGTGCCAGTAGTAACCGGGACTATGGCTACACCTTC. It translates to CASSNRDYGYTF.

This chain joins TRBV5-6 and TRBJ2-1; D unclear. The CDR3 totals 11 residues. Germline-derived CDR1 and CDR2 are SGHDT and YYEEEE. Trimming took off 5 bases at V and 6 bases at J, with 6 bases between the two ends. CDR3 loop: CASSRSNEQFF. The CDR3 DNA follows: TGTGCCAGCAGTCGGTCCAATGAGCAGTTCTTC.

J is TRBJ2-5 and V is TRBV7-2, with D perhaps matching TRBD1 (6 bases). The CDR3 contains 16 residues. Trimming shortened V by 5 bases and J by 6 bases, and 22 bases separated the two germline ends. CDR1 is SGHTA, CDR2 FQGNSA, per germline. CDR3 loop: CASSPATGPASQTQYF. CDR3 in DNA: TGTGCCAGCAGCCCCGCGACAGGCCCCGCGAGTCAGACCCAGTACTTC.

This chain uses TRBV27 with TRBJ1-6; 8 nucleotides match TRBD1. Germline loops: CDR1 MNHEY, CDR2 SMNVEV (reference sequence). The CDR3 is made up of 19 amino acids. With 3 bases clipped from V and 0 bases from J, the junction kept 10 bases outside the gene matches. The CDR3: CASSLNRGVTSSYNSPLHF. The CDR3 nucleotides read TGTGCCAGCAGTTTGAACAGGGGGGTTACGAGCTCCTATAATTCACCCCTCCACTTT.

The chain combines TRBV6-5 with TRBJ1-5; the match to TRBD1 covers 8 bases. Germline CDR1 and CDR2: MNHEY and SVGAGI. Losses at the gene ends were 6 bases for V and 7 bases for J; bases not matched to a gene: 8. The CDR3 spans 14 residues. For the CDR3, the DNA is TGTGCCAGCAGCCTAAACAGGGGGAGCCAGCCCCAGCATTTT. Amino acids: CASSLNRGSQPQHF.

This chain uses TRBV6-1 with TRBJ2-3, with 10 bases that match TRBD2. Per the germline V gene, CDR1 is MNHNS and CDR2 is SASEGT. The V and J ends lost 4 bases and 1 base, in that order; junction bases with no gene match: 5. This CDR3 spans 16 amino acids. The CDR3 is CASSAGLAFGTDTQYF. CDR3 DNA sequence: TGTGCCAGCAGTGCGGGACTAGCGTTTGGCACAGATACGCAGTATTTT.

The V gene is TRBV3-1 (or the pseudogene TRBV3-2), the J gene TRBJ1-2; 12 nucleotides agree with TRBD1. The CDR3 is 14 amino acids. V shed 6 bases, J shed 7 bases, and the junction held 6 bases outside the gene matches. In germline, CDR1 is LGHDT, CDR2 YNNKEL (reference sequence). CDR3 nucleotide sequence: TGTGCCAGCAGGGCCGGGACAGGGGGCGGTGGCTACACCTTC. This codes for CASRAGTGGGGYTF.

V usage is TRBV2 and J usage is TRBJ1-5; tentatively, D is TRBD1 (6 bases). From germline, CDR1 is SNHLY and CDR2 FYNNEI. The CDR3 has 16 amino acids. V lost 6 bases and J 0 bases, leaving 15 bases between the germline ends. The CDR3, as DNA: TGTGCCAGCAGGGCCGGGGGGCCTTATAGCAATCAGCCCCAGCATTTT. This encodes CASRAGGPYSNQPQHF.

The CDR3: CASSYAGDSGANVLTF. As DNA, the CDR3 is TGTGCCAGCAGTTACGCCGGGGACTCTGGGGCCAACGTCCTGACTTTC. The chain employs TRBV6-6 and TRBJ2-6, with D possibly TRBD2 on 5 matching bases. Germline loops: CDR1 MNHNY, CDR2 SVGAGI (reference sequence). This CDR3 is built from 16 residues. V was clipped by 2 bases and J by 0 bases, with 8 bases between them.

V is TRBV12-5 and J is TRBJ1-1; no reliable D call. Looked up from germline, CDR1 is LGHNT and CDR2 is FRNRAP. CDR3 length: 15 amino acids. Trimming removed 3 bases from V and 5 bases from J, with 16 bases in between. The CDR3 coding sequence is TGTGCTAGTGGTTTTTTTCTCGGACTGCGGACTGAAGCTTTCTTT. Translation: CASGFFLGLRTEAFF.

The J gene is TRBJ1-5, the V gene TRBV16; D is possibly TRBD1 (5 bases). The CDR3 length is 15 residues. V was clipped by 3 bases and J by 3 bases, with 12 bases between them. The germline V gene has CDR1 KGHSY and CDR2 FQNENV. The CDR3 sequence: CASSHYRQLNQPQHF. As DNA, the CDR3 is TGTGCCAGCAGCCATTACAGGCAACTCAATCAGCCCCAGCATTTT.

CDR3 amino acids: CASSQETGLNEQFF. The CDR3 nucleotides read TGCGCCAGCAGCCAAGAAACAGGGCTCAATGAGCAGTTCTTC. This chain connects TRBV4-3 to TRBJ2-1, with a tentative D call TRBD1 (6 bases). V was clipped by 0 bases and J by 6 bases, with 9 bases between them. The length of the CDR3 is 14 residues. Germline values: CDR1 LGHNA, CDR2 YSLEER.

CDR3 sequence: CASSETPPRDSDNSPLHF. The CDR3 DNA reads TGCGCCAGCAGTGAGACCCCCCCCCGGGACAGCGATAATTCACCCCTCCACTTT. The chain links TRBV10-2 to TRBJ1-6; TRBD1 matches at 7 bases. Trimming took 2 bases from V and 5 from J; bases not matched to a gene: 12. CDR3 length equals 18 residues. From germline, CDR1 is WSHSY and CDR2 SAAADI.

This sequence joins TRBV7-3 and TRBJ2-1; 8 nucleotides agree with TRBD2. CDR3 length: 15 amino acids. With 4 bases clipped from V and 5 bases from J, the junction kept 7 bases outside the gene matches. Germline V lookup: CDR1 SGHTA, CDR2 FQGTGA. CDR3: CASSSGGATDNEQFF. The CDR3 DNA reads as TGTGCCAGCAGCTCCGGGGGGGCCACGGACAATGAGCAGTTCTTC. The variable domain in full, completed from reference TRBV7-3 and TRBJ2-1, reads GAGVSQTPSNKVTEKGKYVELRCDPISGHTALYWYRQSLGQGPEFLIYFQGTGAADDSGLPNDRFFAVRPEGSVSTLKIQRTERGDSAVYLCASSSGGATDNEQFFGPGTRLTVL.

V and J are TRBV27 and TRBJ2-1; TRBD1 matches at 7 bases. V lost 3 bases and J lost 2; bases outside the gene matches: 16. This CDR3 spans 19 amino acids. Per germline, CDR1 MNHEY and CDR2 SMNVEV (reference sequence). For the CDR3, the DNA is TGTGCCAGCAGTTTTTGGGGTACAGGGGCGAAGCGAGCCTACAATGAGCAGTTCTTC. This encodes CASSFWGTGAKRAYNEQFF.

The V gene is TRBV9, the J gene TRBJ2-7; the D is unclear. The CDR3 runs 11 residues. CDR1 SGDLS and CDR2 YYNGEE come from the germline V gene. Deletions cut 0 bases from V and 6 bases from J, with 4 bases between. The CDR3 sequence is CASSVGAEQYF. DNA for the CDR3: TGTGCCAGCAGCGTAGGAGCCGAGCAGTACTTC.

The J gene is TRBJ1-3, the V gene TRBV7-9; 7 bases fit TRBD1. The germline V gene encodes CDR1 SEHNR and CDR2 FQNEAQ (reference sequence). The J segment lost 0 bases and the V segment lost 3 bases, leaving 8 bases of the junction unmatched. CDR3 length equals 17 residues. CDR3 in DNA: TGTGCCAGCAGCTTCACTACTAGGGACAGCTCTGGAAACACCATATATTTT. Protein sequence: CASSFTTRDSSGNTIYF. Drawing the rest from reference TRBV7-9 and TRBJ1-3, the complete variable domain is DTGVSQNPRHKITKRGQNVTFRCDPISEHNRLYWYRQTLGQGPEFLTYFQNEAQLEKSRLLSDRFSAERPKGSFSTLEIQRTEQGDSAMYLCASSFTTRDSSGNTIYFGEGSWLTVV.

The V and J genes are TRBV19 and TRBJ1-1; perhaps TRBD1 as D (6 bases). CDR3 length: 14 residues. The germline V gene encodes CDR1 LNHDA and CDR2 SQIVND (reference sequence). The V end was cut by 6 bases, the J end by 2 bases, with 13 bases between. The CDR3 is CASRRTETNTEAFF. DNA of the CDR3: TGTGCCAGTAGGCGGACAGAAACTAACACTGAAGCTTTCTTT.

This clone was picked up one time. The CDR3 coding sequence is TGTGCCAGCAGCTTAGAGGGCGACAGAATCTACAATGAGCAGTTCTTC. Encoded protein: CASSLEGDRIYNEQFF. This sequence joins TRBV11-2 and TRBJ2-1, with D possibly matching TRBD1 (5 bases). The ends were cut back, 0 bases at V and 3 bases at J, with 12 bases in the middle. The length of the CDR3 is 16 residues. Germline V lookup: CDR1 SGHAT, CDR2 FQNNGV.

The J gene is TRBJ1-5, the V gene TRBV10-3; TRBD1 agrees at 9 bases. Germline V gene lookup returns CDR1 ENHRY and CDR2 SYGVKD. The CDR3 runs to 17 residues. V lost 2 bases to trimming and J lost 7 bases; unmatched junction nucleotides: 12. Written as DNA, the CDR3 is TGTGCCATCAGTGAGGCAAATCCGGGACAGGGAAGGCAGCCCCAGCATTTT. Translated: CAISEANPGQGRQPQHF.

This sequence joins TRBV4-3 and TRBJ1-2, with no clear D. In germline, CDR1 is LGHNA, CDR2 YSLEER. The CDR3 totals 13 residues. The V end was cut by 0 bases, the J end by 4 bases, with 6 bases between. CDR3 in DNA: TGCGCCAGCAGCCAAGACGGGTCCTATGGCTACACCTTC. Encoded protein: CASSQDGSYGYTF.

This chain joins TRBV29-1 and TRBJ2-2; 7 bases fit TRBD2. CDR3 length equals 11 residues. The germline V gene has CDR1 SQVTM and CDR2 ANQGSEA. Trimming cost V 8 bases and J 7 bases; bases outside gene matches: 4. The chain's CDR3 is CSCTGGGELFF. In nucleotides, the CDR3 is TGCAGCTGTACGGGAGGCGGGGAGCTGTTTTTT.

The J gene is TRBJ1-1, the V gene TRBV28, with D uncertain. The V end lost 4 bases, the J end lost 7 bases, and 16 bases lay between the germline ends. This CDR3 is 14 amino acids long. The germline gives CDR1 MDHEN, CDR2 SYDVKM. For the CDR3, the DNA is TGTGCCAGCAGTTCATTGGATCCCGCAGGTGAAGCTTTCTTT. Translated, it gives CASSSLDPAGEAFF.

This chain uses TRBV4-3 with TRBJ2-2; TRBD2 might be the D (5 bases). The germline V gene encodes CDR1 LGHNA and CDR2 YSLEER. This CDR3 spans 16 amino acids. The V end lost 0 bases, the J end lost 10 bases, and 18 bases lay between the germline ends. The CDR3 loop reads CASSQDSQEVASELFF. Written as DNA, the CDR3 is TGCGCCAGCAGCCAAGACAGCCAGGAGGTAGCCTCGGAGCTGTTTTTT.

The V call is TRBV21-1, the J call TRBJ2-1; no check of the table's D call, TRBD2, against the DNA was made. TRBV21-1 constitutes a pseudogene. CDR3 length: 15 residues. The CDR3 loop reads CASSRDSGQVNEQFF. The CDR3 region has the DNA TGTGCCAGCAGCCGCGATAGCGGTCAGGTCAATGAGCAGTTCTTC.

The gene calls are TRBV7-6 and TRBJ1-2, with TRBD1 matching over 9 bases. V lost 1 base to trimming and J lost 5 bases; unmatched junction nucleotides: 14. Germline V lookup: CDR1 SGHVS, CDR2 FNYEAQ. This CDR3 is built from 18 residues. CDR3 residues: CASSLGAGQGRGLYGYTF. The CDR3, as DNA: TGTGCCAGCAGCTTAGGGGCCGGACAGGGGAGGGGCCTTTATGGCTACACCTTC.

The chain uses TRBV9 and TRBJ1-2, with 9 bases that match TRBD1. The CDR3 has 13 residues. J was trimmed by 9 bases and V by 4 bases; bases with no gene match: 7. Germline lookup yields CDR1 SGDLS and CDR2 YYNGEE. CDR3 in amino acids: CASSNSDRGRYTF. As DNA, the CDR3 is TGTGCCAGCAGCAATTCGGACAGGGGACGCTACACCTTC.

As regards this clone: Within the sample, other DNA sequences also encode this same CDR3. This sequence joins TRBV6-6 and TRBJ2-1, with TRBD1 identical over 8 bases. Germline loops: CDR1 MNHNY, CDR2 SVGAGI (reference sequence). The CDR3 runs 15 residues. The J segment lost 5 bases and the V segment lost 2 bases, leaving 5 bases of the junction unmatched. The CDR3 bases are TGTGCCAGCAGTTACGGACAGGGTGCCAACAATGAGCAGTTCTTC. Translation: CASSYGQGANNEQFF.

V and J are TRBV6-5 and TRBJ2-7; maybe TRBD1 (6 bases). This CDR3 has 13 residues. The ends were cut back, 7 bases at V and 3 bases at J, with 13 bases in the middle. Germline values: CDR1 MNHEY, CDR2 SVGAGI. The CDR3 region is CASTGQWFYEQYF. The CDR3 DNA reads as TGTGCCAGCACCGGACAGTGGTTCTACGAGCAGTACTTC.